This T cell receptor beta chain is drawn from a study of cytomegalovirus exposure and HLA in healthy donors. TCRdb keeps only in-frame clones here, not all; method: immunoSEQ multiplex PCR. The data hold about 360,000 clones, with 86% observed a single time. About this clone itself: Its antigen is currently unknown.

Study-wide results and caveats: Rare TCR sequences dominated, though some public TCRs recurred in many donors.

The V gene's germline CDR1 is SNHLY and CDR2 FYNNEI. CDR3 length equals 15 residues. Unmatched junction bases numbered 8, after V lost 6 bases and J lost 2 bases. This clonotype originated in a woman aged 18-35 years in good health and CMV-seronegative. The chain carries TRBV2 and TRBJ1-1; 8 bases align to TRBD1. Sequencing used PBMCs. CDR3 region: CASSPSGGPNTEAFF. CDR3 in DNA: TGTGCCAGCAGCCCCTCAGGGGGCCCAAACACTGAAGCTTTCTTT.